This T cell receptor (beta chain) was sequenced for a study of cytomegalovirus exposure and HLA in healthy donors. Points on this clone: Antigen unknown.

It was with 60 Vbeta and 13 Jbeta primers that the PCR ran. Produced via immunoSEQ multiplex PCR; TCRdb's table is partial and in-frame only. The sample yields roughly 140,000 clones, of which the top ten take up approximately 1%. The CDR3 runs 17 residues. Trimming pared 4 bases from V and 4 bases from J, leaving 23 bases between. The germline V gene has CDR1 SGHDT and CDR2 YYEEEE. Broader study findings: Presence/absence analyses assumed roughly uniform sequencing depth across donors.

The J gene is TRBJ1-2, the V gene TRBV5-6, with D maybe TRBD1 (6 bases). Sequenced: PBMCs. The TCR was taken from a male donor in good health and CMV-seronegative. The CDR3 loop is CASSPSPGGAGSYGYTF. The CDR3 DNA reads TGTGCCAGCAGCCCCAGTCCGGGGGGCGCAGGTTCCTATGGCTACACCTTC.